Following are 18 T cell receptor beta chains from one sample sequenced in a study of control samples from healthy donors and cancer patients. Method: immunoSEQ multiplex PCR; TCRdb's copy keeps in-frame clones and lacks some. The sample holds roughly 80,000 clones; 70% to 90% are singletons and the top ten take under 2%. Specimen: PBMCs. These receptors were obtained from a woman aged 55-70 years with head and neck cancer.

The chain recombines TRBV2 with TRBJ2-7, with 8 bases aligning to TRBD1. The length of the CDR3 is 14 residues. From germline, CDR1 is SNHLY and CDR2 FYNNEI. J gave up 4 bases and V 8 bases, and 10 bases lay outside the gene matches. The CDR3 sequence: CASRRTGLVYEQYF. CDR3 bases: TGTGCCAGCCGGAGGACAGGGCTGGTTTACGAGCAGTACTTC.

The V and J genes are TRBV7-9 and TRBJ2-7; D is ambiguous. The V gene lost 2 bases and the J gene lost 5 bases, with 7 bases spanning the gap. Germline CDR1 reads SEHNR; CDR2 reads FQNEAQ (reference sequence). The CDR3 loop spans 12 amino acids. CDR3 DNA: TGTGCCAGCAGCTTAAGTCTGGACGAGCAGTACTTC. It is translated as CASSLSLDEQYF.

The chain joins TRBV5-4 to TRBJ2-7; TRBD2 aligns across 13 bases. Trimming removed 2 bases from V and 9 bases from J; junction bases left unmatched: 8. This CDR3 spans 15 amino acids. Germline CDR1 reads SGHNT; CDR2 reads YYREEE (reference sequence). In DNA form, the CDR3 reads TGTGCCAGCAGCTTACCGGGACTAGCGGGAACAGGGCAGTACTTC. Its protein is CASSLPGLAGTGQYF. The entire variable domain, with the rest obtained from reference TRBV5-4 and TRBJ2-7, is as follows: ETGVTQSPTHLIKTRGQQVTLRCSSQSGHNTVSWYQQALGQGPQFIFQYYREEENGRGNFPPRFSGLQFPNYSSELNVNALELDDSALYLCASSLPGLAGTGQYFGPGTRLTVT.

The V call is TRBV11-3, the J call TRBJ2-1, with D perhaps matching TRBD2 (6 bases). With 1 base removed from V and 2 bases from J, the gap between germline ends came to 9 bases. The CDR3 is 15 amino acids. Per the germline V gene, CDR1 is SGHNT and CDR2 is YENEEA. The CDR3 region is CASSLAGVTYNEQFF. In DNA form, the CDR3 reads TGTGCCAGCAGCTTAGCGGGAGTTACCTACAATGAGCAGTTCTTC.

J is TRBJ1-2 and V is TRBV27; 7 nucleotides align to TRBD1. The CDR3 totals 12 residues. V dropped 6 bases and J dropped 7; count of bases not matched to a gene: 5. Germline CDR1 and CDR2: MNHEY and SMNVEV (reference sequence). The CDR3 spells CASSPQGLGYTF. CDR3 DNA: TGTGCCAGCAGCCCACAGGGGCTTGGCTACACCTTC.

This clone has a single count. The chain uses TRBV9 and TRBJ2-5; TRBD2 matches at 12 bases. V trimming: 2 bases; J trimming: 8 bases; junction bases outside the gene matches: 7. The CDR3 has 15 residues. CDR1 is SGDLS, CDR2 YYNGEE, per germline. For the CDR3, the DNA is TGTGCCAGCAGCGTTCATGAGACTAGCGGGAGAACCCAGTACTTC. Its protein product is CASSVHETSGRTQYF.

The chain joins TRBV10-3 to TRBJ2-3, with D perhaps TRBD1 or TRBD2 (5 bases each). Germline V lookup: CDR1 ENHRY, CDR2 SYGVKD. CDR3 length equals 14 residues. V was trimmed by 6 bases and J by 1 base, leaving 11 bases between them. The CDR3: CAIRSGPRTDTQYF. The CDR3 nucleotides read TGTGCCATCAGATCGGGACCTCGCACAGATACGCAGTATTTT.

The count of this clone is one. The chain uses TRBV6-6 and TRBJ1-5; D is possibly TRBD1 (6 bases). Between the trimmed V and J ends, which lost 5 bases and 2 bases, there was a span of 13 bases. This CDR3 contains 15 residues. Per germline, CDR1 MNHNY and CDR2 SVGAGI (reference sequence). The CDR3 is CASSRGGGGNQPQHF. The CDR3 region has the DNA TGTGCCAGCAGTCGGGGGGGCGGGGGCAATCAGCCCCAGCATTTT.

V usage is TRBV7-2 and J usage is TRBJ2-2; TRBD2 matches 7 bases. V lost 3 bases and J lost 4; bases outside the gene matches: 5. The CDR3 totals 15 residues. Germline values: CDR1 SGHTA, CDR2 FQGNSA. CDR3 nucleotides: TGTGCCAGCAGCTTTTTGACTAGCCCCACCGGGGAGCTGTTTTTT. Translating gives CASSFLTSPTGELFF. The full variable domain, rest sourced from reference TRBV7-2 and TRBJ2-2, is GAGVSQSPSNKVTEKGKDVELRCDPISGHTALYWYRQSLGQGLEFLIYFQGNSAPDKSGLPSDRFSAERTGGSVSTLTIQRTQQEDSAVYLCASSFLTSPTGELFFGEGSRLTVL.

The CDR3 DNA sequence: TGTGCCAGCAGCCGGACTAGCGAGCCCACAGATACGCAGTATTTT. Translation: CASSRTSEPTDTQYF. J is TRBJ2-3 and V is TRBV5-4, with 9 bases lining up with TRBD2. CDR1 is SGHNT, CDR2 YYREEE, per germline (reference sequence). CDR3 length equals 15 residues. Losses at the gene ends were 4 bases for V and 2 bases for J; bases not matched to a gene: 5.

The chain combines TRBV10-1 with TRBJ2-7, with a possible D match to TRBD2 (6 bases). This CDR3 region has 16 residues. Trimming removed 4 bases from V and 2 bases from J, with 18 bases in between. Germline loops: CDR1 WNHNN, CDR2 SYGVQD (reference sequence). Here the CDR3 DNA reads TGCGCCAGCAGTGTAGGACCGGGAGCGTTTGCCTACGAGCAGTACTTC. Its protein product is CASSVGPGAFAYEQYF.

The rearrangement links TRBV7-6 to TRBJ2-5; no clear D. Germline loops: CDR1 SGHVS, CDR2 FNYEAQ. This CDR3 contains 13 residues. Deletions cut 5 bases from V and 4 bases from J, with 11 bases between. DNA of the CDR3: TGTGCCAGCAGCCCCGGTGCAGTAGAGACCCAGTACTTC. Translated: CASSPGAVETQYF.

This chain connects TRBV19 to TRBJ2-2; the match to TRBD2 covers 13 bases. Looked up from germline, CDR1 is LNHDA and CDR2 is SQIVND (reference sequence). The CDR3 consists of 15 residues. V lost 8 bases to trimming and J lost 7 bases; unmatched junction nucleotides: 7. DNA for the CDR3: TGTGCCAGTCGCGGACTAGCGGGAGTTGACGGGGAGCTGTTTTTT. Its translation is CASRGLAGVDGELFF.

V is TRBV11-2 and J is TRBJ2-5, with TRBD2 matching over 11 bases. The CDR3 sequence is 16 residues long. J was trimmed by 6 bases and V by 5 bases; bases with no gene match: 11. Germline V gives CDR1 SGHAT, CDR2 FQNNGV. Here the CDR3 reads CASSPTLAGGPKTQYF. CDR3 nucleotide sequence: TGTGCCAGCAGCCCCACATTAGCGGGAGGGCCTAAGACCCAGTACTTC.

V is TRBV19 and J is TRBJ1-2, with 7 bases aligning to TRBD1. The CDR3 spans 14 residues. The trim removed 2 bases at V and 7 bases at J, leaving 7 bases unmatched. Germline V gene data show CDR1 as LNHDA and CDR2 as SQIVND (reference sequence). Written as DNA, the CDR3 is TGTGCCAGTAGTATAACAGGGGCCTCGTCTGGCTACACCTTC. Protein product: CASSITGASSGYTF.

Worth noting for this clone: The sample holds other DNA sequences that translate to the same CDR3. The CDR3, as DNA: TGTGCCTGGATACCGGGACTGGGGGGGACCGGGGAGCTGTTTTTT. Encoded protein: CAWIPGLGGTGELFF. The rearrangement uses TRBV30 and TRBJ2-2; 7 positions agree with TRBD2. V lost 4 bases, J lost 5 bases, and 10 bases stayed unmatched. The V gene's germline CDR1 is GTSNPN and CDR2 SVGIG (reference sequence). The CDR3 has 15 amino acids. The variable domain in full, completed from reference TRBV30 and TRBJ2-2, reads SQTIHQWPATLVQPVGSPLSLECTVEGTSNPNLYWYRQAAGRGLQLLFYSVGIGQISSEVPQNLSASRPQDRQFILSSKKLLLSDSGFYLCAWIPGLGGTGELFFGEGSRLTVL.

The gene calls are TRBV7-2 and TRBJ1-4; D gene unclear. Germline V gene lookup returns CDR1 SGHTA and CDR2 FQGNSA. This CDR3 is 14 amino acids long. Trimming left V 3 bases short and J 1 base short, with 6 bases between. CDR3 in DNA: TGTGCCAGCAGCTTCAGATTAACTAATGAAAAACTGTTTTTT. Protein product: CASSFRLTNEKLFF.

This clone has just a few counts. The chain combines TRBV15 with TRBJ2-5; 8 bases line up with TRBD1. The CDR3 sequence is 15 residues long. The germline V gene encodes CDR1 LNHNV and CDR2 YYDKDF (reference sequence). V was pared by 1 base and J by 7 bases, with 8 bases of the junction left unmatched. The CDR3 is CATSRGRQGAGTQYF. The CDR3 DNA is TGTGCCACCAGCAGAGGAAGGCAGGGGGCCGGGACCCAGTACTTC.